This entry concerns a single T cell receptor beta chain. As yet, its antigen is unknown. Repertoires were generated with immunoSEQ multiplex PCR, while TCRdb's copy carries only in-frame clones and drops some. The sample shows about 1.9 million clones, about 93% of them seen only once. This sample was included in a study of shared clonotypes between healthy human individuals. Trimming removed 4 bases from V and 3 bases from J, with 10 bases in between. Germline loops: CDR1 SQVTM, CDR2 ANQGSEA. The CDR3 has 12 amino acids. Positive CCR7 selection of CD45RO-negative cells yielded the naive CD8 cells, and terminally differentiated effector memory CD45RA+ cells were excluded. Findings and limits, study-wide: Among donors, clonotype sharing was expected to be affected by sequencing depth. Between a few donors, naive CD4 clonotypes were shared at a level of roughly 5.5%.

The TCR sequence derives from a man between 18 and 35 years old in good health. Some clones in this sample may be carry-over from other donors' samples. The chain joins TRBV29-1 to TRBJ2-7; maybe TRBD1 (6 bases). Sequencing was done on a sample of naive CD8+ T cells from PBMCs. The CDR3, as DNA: TGCAGCGTTGGGACAGATCACTACGAGCAGTACTTC. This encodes CSVGTDHYEQYF.